The present TCR beta chain was sequenced within a study of vaccination and CD4 T cells after COVID-19. The treatment was: roughly 11-day PBMC culture with coronavirus spike peptide pools or control peptides (ViraFEST assay). Researchers collected the unexposed donor's CD4+ T cells before the COVID-19 pandemic (2011-2018). ViraFEST stimulated the growth of antigen-specific T cells using peptide pools and subsequently profiled their TCRs by sequencing. Fresh replacement IL-2 medium substituted for half the medium on days 3 and 7. Probing of unexposed-donor CD4+ T cells with SARS-CoV-2 S/N and four cold-coronavirus spikes was done, cells permitting. The Oncomine TCR Beta short-read assay sequenced DNA from cultured CD4+ T cells. TCRdb independently ran MiXCR on the PCR reads; one entry per CDR3 protein. The sample consists of about 6,900 distinct CDR3 sequences, 50% to 55% of them appearing once. This clonotype was seen only a few times. The antigen remains unidentified.

The sequenced material came from CD4+ T cells from blood, cultured in vitro. The clonotype comes from a human donor in good health.

CDR3 nucleotides: TGTGCCAGCAGCTTAAAGACAGGGATGAACACTGAAGCTTTCTTT. This gives the protein CASSLKTGMNTEAFF. The chain has TRBV7-9 and TRBJ1-1; the match to TRBD1 covers 7 bases. There are 15 residues in the CDR3. Germline CDR1 SEHNR, CDR2 FQNEAQ (reference sequence). V trimming: 2 bases; J trimming: 0 bases; junction bases outside the gene matches: 3.